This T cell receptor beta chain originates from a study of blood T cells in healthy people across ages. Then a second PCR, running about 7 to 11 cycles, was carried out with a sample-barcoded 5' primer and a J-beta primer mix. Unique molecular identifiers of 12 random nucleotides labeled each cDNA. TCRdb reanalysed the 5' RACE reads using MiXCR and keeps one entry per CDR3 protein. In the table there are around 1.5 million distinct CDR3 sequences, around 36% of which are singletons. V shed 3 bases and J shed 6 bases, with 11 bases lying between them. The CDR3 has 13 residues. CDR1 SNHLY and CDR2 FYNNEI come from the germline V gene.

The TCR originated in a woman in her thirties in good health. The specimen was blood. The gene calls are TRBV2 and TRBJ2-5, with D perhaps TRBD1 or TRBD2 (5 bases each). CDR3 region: CASSDLGTKTQYF. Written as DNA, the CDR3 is TGTGCCAGCAGTGATCTGGGGACGAAGACCCAGTACTTC.